Each of the 29 T cell receptor beta chains below was sequenced from the same sample in a study of T cell repertoires in cytomegalovirus infection. From the reads, TCRdb called clonotypes with MiXCR, one entry per CDR3 protein. Among around 130,000 distinct CDR3 sequences listed, 8.8% were seen once. Source material: PBMCs. These receptors were obtained from a human donor in good health (CMV status not recorded). Some clones in this sample may be carry-over from other donors' samples.

This clonotype has at least ten counts. This chain connects TRBV11-1 to TRBJ1-1; D is perhaps TRBD1 (5 bases). The CDR3 has 12 amino acids. The V and J ends lost 1 base and 9 bases respectively, with 9 bases between them. From germline, CDR1 is SGHAT and CDR2 FQDESV (reference sequence). The CDR3 protein is CASSLEGTKAFF. CDR3 sequence (DNA): TGTGCCAGCAGCTTAGAAGGGACGAAAGCTTTCTTT.

Ten or more counts support this clonotype. J is TRBJ1-1 and V is TRBV11-2; possible D gene TRBD1, 6 bases. The CDR3 has 15 residues. Germline lookup yields CDR1 SGHAT and CDR2 FQNNGV. Trimming shortened V by 3 bases and J by 8 bases, and 19 bases separated the two germline ends. The CDR3 spells CASSFAVAGTQEAFF. In nucleotides, the CDR3 is TGTGCCAGCAGCTTCGCCGTGGCAGGGACACAAGAAGCTTTCTTT.

The sample holds many counts of this clonotype. Here the CDR3 DNA reads TGTGCCAGCAGTTTAGGGATGACAGGGGGCCGCACTGAAGCTTTCTTT. This sequence encodes CASSLGMTGGRTEAFF. The rearrangement uses TRBV12-3 or TRBV12-4 and TRBJ1-1; 10 bases line up with TRBD1. Unmatched junction bases numbered 6, after V lost 1 base and J lost 4 bases. The CDR3 totals 16 residues.

This clonotype has just a few counts. The CDR3 sequence is CSAQTQGPGNTIYF. DNA of the CDR3: TGCAGTGCTCAAACACAGGGCCCTGGAAACACCATATATTTT. V and J are TRBV20-1 and TRBJ1-3; maybe TRBD1 (6 bases). This CDR3 has 14 amino acids. V dropped 5 bases and J dropped 2 bases, with 13 bases sitting between them. Germline CDR1 reads DFQATT; CDR2 reads SNEGSKA (reference sequence).

Notes on this clonotype: A much larger clone lies a single base off, so this may be a read error. The chain is built from TRBV12-3 or TRBV12-4 and TRBJ2-1, with D possibly being TRBD2 (6 bases). This CDR3 is 15 amino acids long. The CDR3 bases are TGTGCCAGCAGTTTAGGGACTAAATCCTACAATGAGCAGATCTTC. Its translation: CASSLGTKSYNEQIF.

This clonotype was found many times. The chain has TRBV12-3 or TRBV12-4 and TRBJ1-1; no clear D gene. CDR3 length: 15 amino acids. The V and J ends lost 3 bases and 6 bases respectively, with 17 bases between them. Written as DNA, the CDR3 is TGTGCCAGCAGTTTGTCTGGTTCACGAGGAGCTGAAGCTTTCTTT. Protein: CASSLSGSRGAEAFF.

This clonotype was counted only a few times. The CDR3 loop reads CASSLAGGPEAFF. In DNA, the CDR3 is TGCGCCAGCAGCTTGGCCGGGGGTCCTGAAGCTTTCTTT. The chain employs TRBV5-1 and TRBJ1-1; TRBD1 is a possible D gene (5 bases). The CDR3 sequence is 13 residues long. V gave up 0 bases and J gave up 6 bases, with 9 bases separating them. CDR1 is SGHRS, CDR2 YFSETQ, per germline. Filled out from reference TRBV5-1 and TRBJ1-1, the complete variable domain reads KAGVTQTPRYLIKTRGQQVTLSCSPISGHRSVSWYQQTPGQGLQFLFEYFSETQRNKGNFPGRFSGRQFSNSRSEMNVSTLELGDSALYLCASSLAGGPEAFFGQGTRLTVV.

This clonotype was observed many times. The J gene is TRBJ1-6, the V gene TRBV7-2; D unclear. From germline, CDR1 is SGHTA and CDR2 FQGNSA. The CDR3 totals 17 residues. V was clipped by 5 bases and J by 0 bases, with 14 bases between them. CDR3 sequence (DNA): TGTGCCAGCAGCCCCCGACCTATGAGCTCCTATAATTCACCCCTCCACTTT. It is translated as CASSPRPMSSYNSPLHF.

This clonotype was observed at least ten times. The chain couples TRBV4-1 to TRBJ2-1; unclear D gene. Looked up from germline, CDR1 is MGHRA and CDR2 is YSYEKL. CDR3 size: 15 residues. Trimming took off 4 bases at V and 9 bases at J, with 19 bases between the two ends. This CDR3 reads CASSPEHFASGEQFF. The CDR3 DNA reads TGCGCCAGCAGCCCAGAGCACTTTGCTTCCGGTGAGCAGTTCTTC.

There are many counts of this clonotype. This chain connects TRBV6-5 to TRBJ2-5, with 7 bases lining up with TRBD2. The V gene end was trimmed by 2 bases and the J gene end by 4 bases; junction bases not matched to a gene: 4. Germline V lookup: CDR1 MNHEY, CDR2 SVGAGI. The CDR3 extends over 14 amino acids. Here the CDR3 reads CASSYPGGGETQYF. In DNA, the CDR3 is TGTGCCAGCAGTTACCCGGGAGGCGGAGAGACCCAGTACTTC.

This chain links TRBV12-3 or TRBV12-4 with TRBJ1-5, with D possibly TRBD1 on 5 matching bases. Trimming removed 3 bases from V and 7 bases from J, with 13 bases in between. This CDR3 has 14 amino acids. CDR3 coding DNA: TGTGCCAGCAGTTTTTCTAGGGGCGGGCAGCCCCAGCATTTT. As protein: CASSFSRGGQPQHF.

The sample holds many counts of this clonotype. This chain uses TRBV29-1 with TRBJ2-7, with a tentative D call TRBD2 (5 bases). The V gene lost 6 bases and the J gene lost 4 bases, with 16 bases spanning the gap. The V gene's germline CDR1 is SQVTM and CDR2 ANQGSEA. The CDR3 is 13 residues long. The CDR3 sequence: CSVSDNRGYEQYF. The DNA for the CDR3 is TGCAGCGTGTCAGATAACCGGGGATACGAGCAGTACTTC.

This clonotype has just a few counts. The chain joins TRBV6-4 to TRBJ2-1; D possibly matches TRBD1 or TRBD2 (6 bases each). Germline loops: CDR1 MRHNA, CDR2 SNTAGT. V dropped 0 bases and J dropped 9 bases, with 9 bases sitting between them. The CDR3 totals 13 residues. CDR3 nucleotide sequence: TGTGCCAGCAGTGACTCGGGGGGCAGTGAGCAGTTCTTC. Translated, it gives CASSDSGGSEQFF.

The rearrangement joins TRBV5-1 to TRBJ2-2, with 8 bases matching TRBD1. The length of the CDR3 is 16 residues. Germline V gives CDR1 SGHRS, CDR2 YFSETQ. V lost 9 bases and J lost 3; bases outside the gene matches: 13. The CDR3 here is CATATSPTGDTGELFF. Written as DNA, the CDR3 is TGCGCCACCGCAACCTCTCCGACAGGGGACACCGGGGAGCTGTTTTTT.

This clonotype has just one count. This chain connects TRBV19 to TRBJ2-3; 8 bases are shared with TRBD1. Trimming took 3 bases from V and 4 from J; bases not matched to a gene: 6. Germline assignment: CDR1 LNHDA and CDR2 SQIVND (reference sequence). The CDR3 sequence is 15 residues long. Here the CDR3 reads CASSMVQGVADTQYF. The CDR3 DNA follows: TGTGCCAGTAGTATGGTACAGGGGGTAGCAGATACGCAGTATTTT. Variable domain in full (rest from reference TRBV19 and TRBJ2-3): DGGITQSPKYLFRKEGQNVTLSCEQNLNHDAMYWYRQDPGQGLRLIYYSQIVNDFQKGDIAEGYSVSREKKESFPLTVTSAQKNPTAFYLCASSMVQGVADTQYFGPGTRLTVL.

The sample holds many counts of this clonotype. The chain links TRBV19 to TRBJ1-5; D uncertain. CDR3 length equals 16 residues. The ends were cut back, 5 bases at V and 4 bases at J, with 18 bases in the middle. From germline, CDR1 is LNHDA and CDR2 SQIVND (reference sequence). CDR3 in DNA: TGTGCCAGTAGTCCGGTAGAGACACGGATTAATCAGCCCCAGCATTTT. Translated, it gives CASSPVETRINQPQHF.

This clonotype occurred a few times. The chain links TRBV20-1 to TRBJ2-3; maybe TRBD2 (7 bases). Germline CDR1 reads DFQATT; CDR2 reads SNEGSKA (reference sequence). CDR3 length: 16 residues. Deletions cut 0 bases from V and 2 bases from J, with 15 bases between. The CDR3 here is CSARDFRGGFTDTQYF. CDR3 sequence (DNA): TGCAGTGCTAGAGATTTTAGGGGGGGATTCACAGATACGCAGTATTTT.

The table lists this clonotype with many counts. This rearrangement joins TRBV5-1 to TRBJ1-5, with 7 bases lining up with TRBD1. Germline values: CDR1 SGHRS, CDR2 YFSETQ. This CDR3 spans 14 amino acids. Unmatched junction bases numbered 5, after V lost 3 bases and J lost 5 bases. CDR3 sequence (DNA): TGCGCCAGCAGCTCGACAGGGACCGATCAGCCCCAGCATTTT. It translates to CASSSTGTDQPQHF.

This clonotype was seen at least ten times. This rearrangement joins TRBV4-1 to TRBJ2-2, with D possibly matching TRBD1 (5 bases). Germline V lookup: CDR1 MGHRA, CDR2 YSYEKL. The CDR3 has 14 residues. V shed 4 bases and J shed 6 bases, with 12 bases lying between them. CDR3: CASSPRQGAGELFF. The CDR3 region has the DNA TGCGCCAGCAGCCCCCGGCAGGGTGCCGGGGAGCTGTTTTTT.

Ten or more counts support this clonotype. The rearrangement links TRBV12-3 or TRBV12-4 to TRBJ1-6, with D possibly TRBD1 on 6 matching bases. The V gene lost 5 bases and the J gene lost 0 bases, with 14 bases spanning the gap. CDR3 length equals 17 residues. For the CDR3, the DNA is TGTGCCAGCAGTCGGACAGCATTGAGCTCCTATAATTCACCCCTCCACTTT. It is translated as CASSRTALSSYNSPLHF.

Many counts were recorded for this clonotype. This chain links TRBV28 with TRBJ1-2; 7 bases agree with TRBD1. The CDR3 extends over 16 amino acids. The V gene end was trimmed by 0 bases and the J gene end by 1 base; junction bases not matched to a gene: 5. In germline, CDR1 is MDHEN, CDR2 SYDVKM. CDR3 in amino acids: CASSLWVGTDNYGYTF. The CDR3 DNA follows: TGTGCCAGCAGTTTATGGGTAGGGACAGATAACTATGGCTACACCTTC.

This clonotype was seen repeatedly, ten times or more. This chain uses TRBV29-1 with TRBJ1-2; D call uncertain. This CDR3 contains 12 residues. CDR1 SQVTM and CDR2 ANQGSEA come from the germline V gene. With 3 bases removed from V and 0 bases from J, the gap between germline ends came to 5 bases. The DNA of the CDR3 is TGCAGCGTTGAGAGGACTAACTATGGCTACACCTTC. Translation gives CSVERTNYGYTF. The full variable domain, with the rest looked up from reference TRBV29-1 and TRBJ1-2, is SAVISQKPSRDICQRGTSLTIQCQVDSQVTMMFWYRQQPGQSLTLIATANQGSEATYESGFVIDKFPISRPNLTFSTLTVSNMSPEDSSIYLCSVERTNYGYTFGSGTRLTVV.

This clonotype was seen a few times. This chain links TRBV28 with TRBJ1-1, with D tentatively TRBD1 (5 bases). V lost 3 bases to trimming and J lost 2 bases, with 10 bases between them. Germline V gene data show CDR1 as MDHEN and CDR2 as SYDVKM. CDR3 size: 14 residues. The CDR3 sequence is CASSFYRGNTEAFF. CDR3 sequence (DNA): TGTGCCAGCAGTTTTTATAGGGGTAACACTGAAGCTTTCTTT.

The chain uses TRBV14 and TRBJ2-1; 9 bases agree with TRBD1. Germline V gives CDR1 SGHDN, CDR2 FVKESK. V lost 4 bases and J lost 5; bases outside the gene matches: 6. This CDR3 is built from 15 residues. As DNA, the CDR3 is TGTGCCAGCAGCCCCGACAGGGGGTACGACAATGAGCAGTTCTTC. Its protein is CASSPDRGYDNEQFF. Supplemented by reference TRBV14 and TRBJ2-1, the full variable domain reads EAGVTQFPSHSVIEKGQTVTLRCDPISGHDNLYWYRRVMGKEIKFLLHFVKESKQDESGMPNNRFLAERTGGTYSTLKVQPAELEDSGVYFCASSPDRGYDNEQFFGPGTRLTVL.

The sample holds a few counts of this clonotype. The chain recombines TRBV29-1 with TRBJ2-1; 9 nucleotides agree with TRBD2. The trim removed 5 bases at V and 4 bases at J, leaving 9 bases unmatched. This CDR3 contains 15 residues. In germline, CDR1 is SQVTM, CDR2 ANQGSEA. The CDR3 here is CSVLKAGGLYNEQFF. The DNA for the CDR3 is TGCAGCGTTCTGAAAGCGGGGGGCCTTTACAATGAGCAGTTCTTC.

In its sample, this clonotype was seen many times. This chain's CDR3 is CASSSSGGPGDTQYF. Written as DNA, the CDR3 is TGTGCCAGCAGTTCTAGCGGGGGCCCCGGGGATACGCAGTATTTT. The chain couples TRBV6-4 to TRBJ2-3, with TRBD2 matching 10 bases. This CDR3 contains 15 residues. CDR1 is MRHNA and CDR2 is SNTAGT in the germline V gene. V dropped 5 bases and J dropped 6; count of bases not matched to a gene: 8.

This clonotype was picked up a small number of times. The chain combines TRBV6-2 or TRBV6-3 with TRBJ2-1; D might be TRBD2 (5 bases). This CDR3 spans 14 amino acids. The ends were cut back, 3 bases at V and 1 base at J, with 7 bases in the middle. The germline V gene has CDR1 MNHEY and CDR2 SVGEGT. The CDR3 region has the DNA TGTGCCAGCAGTTATGGCGGGTCCTACAATGAGCAGTTCTTC. Its translation is CASSYGGSYNEQFF.

The genes are TRBV20-1 and TRBJ2-5; 11 positions match TRBD2. CDR1 is DFQATT and CDR2 is SNEGSKA in the germline V gene (reference sequence). The length of the CDR3 is 16 residues. V was clipped by 3 bases and J by 4 bases; unmatched bases: 10. The CDR3 DNA follows: TGCAGTGCTAGCGTCACTAGCGGGGGCCCAGGAGAGACCCAGTACTTC. The encoded protein is CSASVTSGGPGETQYF.

This clonotype was counted at least ten times. This chain connects TRBV7-8 to TRBJ2-1, with 9 nucleotides matching TRBD2. Germline loops: CDR1 SGHVS, CDR2 FQNEAQ. There are 14 residues in the CDR3. Germline trimming cut 5 bases from V and 5 bases from J; bases unmatched to any gene: 4. The CDR3 coding sequence is TGTGCCAGCAGCCTAAGACTAGCGGACAATGAGCAGTTCTTC. The encoded protein is CASSLRLADNEQFF.